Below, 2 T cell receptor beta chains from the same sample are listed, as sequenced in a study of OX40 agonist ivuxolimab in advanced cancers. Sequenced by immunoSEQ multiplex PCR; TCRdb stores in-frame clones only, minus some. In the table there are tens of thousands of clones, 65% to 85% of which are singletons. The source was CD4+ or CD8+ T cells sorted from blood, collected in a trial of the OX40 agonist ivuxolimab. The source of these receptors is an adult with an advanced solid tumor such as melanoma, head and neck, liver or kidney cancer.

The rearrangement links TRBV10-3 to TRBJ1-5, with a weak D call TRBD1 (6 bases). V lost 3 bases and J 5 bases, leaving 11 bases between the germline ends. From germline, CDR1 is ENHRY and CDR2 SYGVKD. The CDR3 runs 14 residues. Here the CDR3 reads CAISDRGSDQPQHF. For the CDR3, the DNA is TGTGCCATCAGTGACAGGGGCTCTGATCAGCCCCAGCATTTT.

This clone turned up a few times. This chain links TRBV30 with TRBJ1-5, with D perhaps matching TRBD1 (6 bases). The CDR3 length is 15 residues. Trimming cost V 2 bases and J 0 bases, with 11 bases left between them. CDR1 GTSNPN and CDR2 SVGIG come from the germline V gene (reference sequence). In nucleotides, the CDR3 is TGTGCCTGGAGTTTTCAGGGACATAGCAATCAGCCCCAGCATTTT. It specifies CAWSFQGHSNQPQHF.